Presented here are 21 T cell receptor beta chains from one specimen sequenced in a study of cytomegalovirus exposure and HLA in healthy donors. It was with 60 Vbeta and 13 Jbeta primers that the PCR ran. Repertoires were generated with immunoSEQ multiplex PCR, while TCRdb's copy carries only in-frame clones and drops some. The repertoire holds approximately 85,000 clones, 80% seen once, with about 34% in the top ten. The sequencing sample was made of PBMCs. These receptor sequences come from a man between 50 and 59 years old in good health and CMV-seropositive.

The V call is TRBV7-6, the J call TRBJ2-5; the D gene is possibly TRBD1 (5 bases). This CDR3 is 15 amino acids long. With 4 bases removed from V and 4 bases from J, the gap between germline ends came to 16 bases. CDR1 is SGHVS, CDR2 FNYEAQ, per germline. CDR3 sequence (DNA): TGTGCCAGCAGCTCACTTTCAGGGATCCCAGAGACCCAGTACTTC. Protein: CASSSLSGIPETQYF. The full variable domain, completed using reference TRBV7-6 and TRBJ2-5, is GAGVSQSPRYKVTKRGQDVALRCDPISGHVSLYWYRQALGQGPEFLTYFNYEAQQDKSGLPNDRFSAERPEGSISTLTIQRTEQRDSAMYRCASSSLSGIPETQYFGPGTRLLVL.

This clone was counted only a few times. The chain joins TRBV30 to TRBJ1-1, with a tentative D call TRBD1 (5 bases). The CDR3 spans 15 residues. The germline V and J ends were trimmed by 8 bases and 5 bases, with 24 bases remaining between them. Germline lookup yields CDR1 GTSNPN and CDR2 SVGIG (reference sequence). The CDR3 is CAGGRRGDGGTEAFF. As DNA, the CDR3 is TGTGCCGGGGGGAGGAGAGGGGATGGGGGAACTGAAGCTTTCTTT.

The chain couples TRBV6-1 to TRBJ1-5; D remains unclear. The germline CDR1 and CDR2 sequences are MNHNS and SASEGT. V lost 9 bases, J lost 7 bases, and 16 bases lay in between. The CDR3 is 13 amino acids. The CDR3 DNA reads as TGTGCCAGTAGAGACATCGGTACCCAGCCCCAGCATTTT. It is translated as CASRDIGTQPQHF.

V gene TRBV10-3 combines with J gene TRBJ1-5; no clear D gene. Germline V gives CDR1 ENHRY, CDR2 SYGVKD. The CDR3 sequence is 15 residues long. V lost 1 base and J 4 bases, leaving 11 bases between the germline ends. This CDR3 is CAISELETSNQPQHF. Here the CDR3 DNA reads TGTGCCATCAGTGAGTTAGAGACATCAAATCAGCCCCAGCATTTT.

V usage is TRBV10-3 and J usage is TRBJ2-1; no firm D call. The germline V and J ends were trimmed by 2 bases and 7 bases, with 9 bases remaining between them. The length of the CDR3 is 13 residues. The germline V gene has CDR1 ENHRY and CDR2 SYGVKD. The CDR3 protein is CAISEIRGNEQFF. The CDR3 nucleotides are TGTGCCATCAGTGAGATTCGAGGTAATGAGCAGTTCTTC.

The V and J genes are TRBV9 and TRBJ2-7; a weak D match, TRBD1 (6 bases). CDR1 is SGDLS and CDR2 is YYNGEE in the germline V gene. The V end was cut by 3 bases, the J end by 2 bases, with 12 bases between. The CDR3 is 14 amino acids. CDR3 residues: CASSGPGAPYEQYF. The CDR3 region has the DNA TGTGCCAGCAGCGGTCCAGGGGCCCCCTACGAGCAGTACTTC.

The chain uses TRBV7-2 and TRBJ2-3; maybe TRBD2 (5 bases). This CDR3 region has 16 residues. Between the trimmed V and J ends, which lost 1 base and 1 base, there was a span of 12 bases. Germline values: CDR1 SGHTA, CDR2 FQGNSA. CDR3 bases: TGTGCCAGCAGCTTAGTGGGAGCGGTTGGCACAGATACGCAGTATTTT. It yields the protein CASSLVGAVGTDTQYF.

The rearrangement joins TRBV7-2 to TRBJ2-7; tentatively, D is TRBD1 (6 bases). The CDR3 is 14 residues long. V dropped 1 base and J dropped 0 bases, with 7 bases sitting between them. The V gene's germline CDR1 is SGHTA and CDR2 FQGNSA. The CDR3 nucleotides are TGTGCCAGCAGCTTAGGGACAGCCTCCTACGAGCAGTACTTC. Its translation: CASSLGTASYEQYF.

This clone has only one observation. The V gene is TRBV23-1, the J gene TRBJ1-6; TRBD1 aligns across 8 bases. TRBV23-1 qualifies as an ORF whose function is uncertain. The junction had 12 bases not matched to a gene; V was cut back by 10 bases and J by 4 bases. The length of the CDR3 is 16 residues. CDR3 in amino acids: CANRGDGSLYNSPLHF. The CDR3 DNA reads TGCGCCAACAGGGGGGACGGGAGTTTGTATAATTCACCCCTCCACTTT.

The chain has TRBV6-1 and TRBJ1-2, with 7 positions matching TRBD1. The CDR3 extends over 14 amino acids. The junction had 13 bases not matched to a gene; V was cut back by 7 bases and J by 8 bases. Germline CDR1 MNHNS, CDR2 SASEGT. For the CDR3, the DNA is TGTGCCAGCACCCCAAAGAGGGGGCGCGGCGGCTACACCTTC. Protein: CASTPKRGRGGYTF.

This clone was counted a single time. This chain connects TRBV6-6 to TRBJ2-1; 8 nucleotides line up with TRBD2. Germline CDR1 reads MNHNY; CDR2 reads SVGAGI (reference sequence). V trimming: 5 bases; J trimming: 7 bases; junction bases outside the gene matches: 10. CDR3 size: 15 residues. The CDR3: CASSQTGGPVNEQFF. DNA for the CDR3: TGTGCCAGCAGTCAAACGGGAGGGCCGGTAAATGAGCAGTTCTTC.

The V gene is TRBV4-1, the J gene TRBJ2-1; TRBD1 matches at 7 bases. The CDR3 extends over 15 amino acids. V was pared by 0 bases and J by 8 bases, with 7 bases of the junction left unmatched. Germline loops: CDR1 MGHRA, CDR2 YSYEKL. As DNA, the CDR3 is TGCGCCAGCAGCCAAGAACGAAGGGGGCTCGATGAGCAGTTCTTC. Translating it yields CASSQERRGLDEQFF.

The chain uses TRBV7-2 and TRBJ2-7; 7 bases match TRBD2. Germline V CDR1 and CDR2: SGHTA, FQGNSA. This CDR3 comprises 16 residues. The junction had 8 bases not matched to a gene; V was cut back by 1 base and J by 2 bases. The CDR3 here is CASSLESRELAYEQYF. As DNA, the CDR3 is TGTGCCAGCAGCTTAGAGTCGCGGGAGCTTGCCTACGAGCAGTACTTC. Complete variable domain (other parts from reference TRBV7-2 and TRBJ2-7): GAGVSQSPSNKVTEKGKDVELRCDPISGHTALYWYRQSLGQGLEFLIYFQGNSAPDKSGLPSDRFSAERTGGSVSTLTIQRTQQEDSAVYLCASSLESRELAYEQYFGPGTRLTVT.

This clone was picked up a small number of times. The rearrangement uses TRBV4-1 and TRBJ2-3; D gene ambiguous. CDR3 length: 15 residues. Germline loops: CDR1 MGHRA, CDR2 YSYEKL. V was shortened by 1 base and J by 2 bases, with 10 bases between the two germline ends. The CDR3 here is CASSQGGGYTDTQYF. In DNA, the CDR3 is TGCGCCAGCAGCCAAGGTGGCGGCTACACAGATACGCAGTATTTT.

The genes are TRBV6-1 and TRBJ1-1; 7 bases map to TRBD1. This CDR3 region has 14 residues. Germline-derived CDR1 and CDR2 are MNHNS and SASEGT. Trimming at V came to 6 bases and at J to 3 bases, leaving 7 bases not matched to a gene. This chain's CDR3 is CASRRTGVDTEAFF. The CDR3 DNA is TGTGCCAGCAGAAGGACAGGCGTGGACACTGAAGCTTTCTTT.

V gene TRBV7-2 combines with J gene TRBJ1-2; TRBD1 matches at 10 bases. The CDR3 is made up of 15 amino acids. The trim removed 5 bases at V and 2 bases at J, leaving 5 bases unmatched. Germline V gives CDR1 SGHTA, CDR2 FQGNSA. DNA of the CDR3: TGTGCCAGCAGCAACCGGACAGGGGGGAACTATGGCTACACCTTC. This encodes CASSNRTGGNYGYTF. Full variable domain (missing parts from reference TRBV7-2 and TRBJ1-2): GAGVSQSPSNKVTEKGKDVELRCDPISGHTALYWYRQSLGQGLEFLIYFQGNSAPDKSGLPSDRFSAERTGGSVSTLTIQRTQQEDSAVYLCASSNRTGGNYGYTFGSGTRLTVV.

Here the CDR3 reads CASSALSGRGSYNEQFF. For the CDR3, the DNA is TGTGCCAGTAGTGCACTTAGCGGGAGGGGCTCCTACAATGAGCAGTTCTTC. The rearrangement links TRBV19 to TRBJ2-1, with 11 bases matching TRBD2. Germline V gene sequence: CDR1 LNHDA, CDR2 SQIVND (reference sequence). The junction had 6 bases not matched to a gene; V was cut back by 5 bases and J by 0 bases. The CDR3 is 17 residues long.

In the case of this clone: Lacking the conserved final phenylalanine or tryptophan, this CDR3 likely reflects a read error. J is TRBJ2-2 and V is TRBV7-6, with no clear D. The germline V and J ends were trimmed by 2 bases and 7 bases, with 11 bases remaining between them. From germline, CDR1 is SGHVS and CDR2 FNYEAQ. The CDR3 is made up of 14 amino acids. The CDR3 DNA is TGTGCCAGCAGCTTAACTTCGGGTGGCGGGGAGCTGTTTTGT. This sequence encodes CASSLTSGGGELFC.

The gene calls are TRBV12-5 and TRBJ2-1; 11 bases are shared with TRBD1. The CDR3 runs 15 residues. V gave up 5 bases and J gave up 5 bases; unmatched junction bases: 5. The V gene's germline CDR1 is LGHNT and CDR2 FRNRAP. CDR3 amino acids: CASGRGQGANNEQFF. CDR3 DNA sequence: TGTGCTAGTGGTCGCGGACAGGGGGCTAACAATGAGCAGTTCTTC. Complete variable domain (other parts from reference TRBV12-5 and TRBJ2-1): DARVTQTPRHKVTEMGQEVTMRCQPILGHNTVFWYRQTMMQGLELLAYFRNRAPLDDSGMPKDRFSAEMPDATLATLKIQPSEPRDSAVYFCASGRGQGANNEQFFGPGTRLTVL.

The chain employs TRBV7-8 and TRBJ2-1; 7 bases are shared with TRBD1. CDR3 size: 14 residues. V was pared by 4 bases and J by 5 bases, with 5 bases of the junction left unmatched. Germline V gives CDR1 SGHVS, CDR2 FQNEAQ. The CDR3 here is CASSSLTGNNEQFF. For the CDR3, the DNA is TGTGCCAGCAGCTCCCTGACAGGGAACAATGAGCAGTTCTTC. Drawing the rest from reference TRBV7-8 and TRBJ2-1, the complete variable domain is GAGVSQSPRYKVAKRGQDVALRCDPISGHVSLFWYQQALGQGPEFLTYFQNEAQLDKSGLPSDRFFAERPEGSVSTLKIQRTQQEDSAVYLCASSSLTGNNEQFFGPGTRLTVL.

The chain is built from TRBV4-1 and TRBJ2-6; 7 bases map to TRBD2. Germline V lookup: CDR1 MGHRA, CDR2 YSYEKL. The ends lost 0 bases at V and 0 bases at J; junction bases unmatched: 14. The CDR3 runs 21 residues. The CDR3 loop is CASSQDPIGRPDRSGANVLTF. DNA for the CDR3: TGCGCCAGCAGCCAAGATCCCATCGGGAGGCCCGACCGCTCTGGGGCCAACGTCCTGACTTTC.